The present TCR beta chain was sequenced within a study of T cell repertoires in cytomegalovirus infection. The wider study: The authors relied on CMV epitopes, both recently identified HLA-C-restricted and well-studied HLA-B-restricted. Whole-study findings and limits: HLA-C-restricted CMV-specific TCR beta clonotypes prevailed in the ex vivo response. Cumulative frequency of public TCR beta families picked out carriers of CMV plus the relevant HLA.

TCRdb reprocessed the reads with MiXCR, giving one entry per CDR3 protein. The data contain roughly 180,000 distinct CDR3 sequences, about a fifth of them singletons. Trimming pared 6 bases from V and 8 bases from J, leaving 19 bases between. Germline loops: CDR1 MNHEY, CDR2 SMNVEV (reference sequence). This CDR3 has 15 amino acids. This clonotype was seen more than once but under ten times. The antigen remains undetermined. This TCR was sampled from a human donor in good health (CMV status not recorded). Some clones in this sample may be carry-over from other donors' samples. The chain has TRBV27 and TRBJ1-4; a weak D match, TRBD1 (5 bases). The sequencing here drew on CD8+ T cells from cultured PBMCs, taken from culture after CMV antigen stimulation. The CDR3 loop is CASSPSGTDVEKLFF. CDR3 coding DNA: TGTGCCAGCAGCCCCTCGGGGACTGACGTAGAAAAACTGTTTTTT. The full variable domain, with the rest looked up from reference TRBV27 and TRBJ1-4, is EAQVTQNPRYLITVTGKKLTVTCSQNMNHEYMSWYRQDPGLGLRQIYYSMNVEVTDKGDVPEGYKVSRKEKRNFPLILESPSPNQTSLYFCASSPSGTDVEKLFFGSGTQLSVL.